This T cell receptor (beta chain) comes out of a study of blood T cells in healthy people across ages. Using a J-beta primer mix together with a sample-barcoded 5' primer, a second PCR was run for 7 to 11 cycles. TCRdb reprocessed the 5' RACE reads with MiXCR, giving one entry per CDR3 protein. The table lists roughly 790,000 distinct CDR3 sequences, 35% to 45% of them singletons. Germline CDR1 and CDR2: DFQATT and SNEGSKA (reference sequence). CDR3 size: 20 residues. The sequenced material came from blood. The TCR sequence derives from a woman in her fifties or sixties in good health. This chain uses TRBV20-1 with TRBJ2-1, with 16 bases fitting TRBD2. The J call is uncertain, as TRBJ2-7 better fits the DNA end. CDR3 sequence: CSARDLGLAGGPSSYNEQYF. The CDR3 bases are TGCAGTGCTAGAGATCTGGGACTAGCGGGAGGGCCGAGCTCCTACAATGAGCAGTACTTC.